Following are 22 T cell receptor beta chains from one sample sequenced in a study of cytomegalovirus exposure and HLA in healthy donors. Use of 60 Vbeta and 13 Jbeta primers characterized the PCR. TCRdb's copy holds only in-frame clones and misses some; the assay was immunoSEQ multiplex PCR. The profile covers 70,000 to 100,000 clones, with 80% appearing a single time and 2% to 2.5% taken by the ten largest. The specimen was PBMCs. The receptor set was obtained from a man aged 18 to 30 in good health and CMV-seronegative.

Points on this clone: Other DNA sequences from this sample encode an identical CDR3 as well. The chain is built from TRBV6-4 and TRBJ2-3; 8 nucleotides line up with TRBD2. The CDR3 has 15 residues. J was trimmed by 1 base and V by 2 bases; bases with no gene match: 2. Germline CDR1 MRHNA, CDR2 SNTAGT. The CDR3 region has the DNA TGTGCCAGCAGTGACGGGCGGGGGGGCACAGATACGCAGTATTTT. It encodes CASSDGRGGTDTQYF.

The chain combines TRBV5-1 with TRBJ2-1; D is ambiguous. Trimming took 1 base from V and 4 from J, leaving 6 bases between them. Germline CDR1 reads SGHRS; CDR2 reads YFSETQ. The CDR3 is 13 residues long. Written as DNA, the CDR3 is TGCGCCAGCAGCTTGACTCTGTACAATGAGCAGTTCTTC. Protein product: CASSLTLYNEQFF.

The chain has TRBV7-9 and TRBJ1-2, with a tentative D call TRBD1 (5 bases). Trimming pared 4 bases from V and 8 bases from J, leaving 20 bases between. CDR1 and CDR2 from the germline V gene are SEHNR and FQNEAQ (reference sequence). This CDR3 contains 15 residues. CDR3: CASSSVDNFRRGYTF. CDR3 in DNA: TGTGCCAGCAGCTCCGTGGACAATTTCCGAAGGGGCTACACCTTC. The full variable domain, completed using reference TRBV7-9 and TRBJ1-2, is DTGVSQNPRHKITKRGQNVTFRCDPISEHNRLYWYRQTLGQGPEFLTYFQNEAQLEKSRLLSDRFSAERPKGSFSTLEIQRTEQGDSAMYLCASSSVDNFRRGYTFGSGTRLTVV.

The CDR3 reads CASSIPGHYGYTF. The CDR3 coding sequence is TGTGCCAGTAGTATCCCAGGGCACTATGGCTACACCTTC. The chain joins TRBV19 to TRBJ1-2; D is perhaps TRBD1 (5 bases). Looked up from germline, CDR1 is LNHDA and CDR2 is SQIVND (reference sequence). This CDR3 contains 13 residues. Trimming removed 3 bases from V and 3 bases from J, with 8 bases in between.

The chain is built from TRBV4-1 and TRBJ1-1; tentatively, D is TRBD1 (6 bases). The length of the CDR3 is 14 residues. V was trimmed by 3 bases and J by 1 base, leaving 9 bases between them. The germline gives CDR1 MGHRA, CDR2 YSYEKL. As DNA, the CDR3 is TGCGCCAGCAGCCAGGCGGACAGGAACACTGAAGCTTTCTTT. It specifies CASSQADRNTEAFF.

The chain joins TRBV29-1 to TRBJ1-2; D ambiguous. The germline CDR1 and CDR2 sequences are SQVTM and ANQGSEA. The CDR3 has 13 residues. V was cut by 6 bases and J by 7 bases, with 18 bases left in between. For the CDR3, the DNA is TGCAGCGTCCGCGCTGCTTCCTCTAGTGGCTACACCTTC. Its translation is CSVRAASSSGYTF.

CDR3: CASSPPPMDRHTDTQYF. The DNA of the CDR3 is TGTGCCAGCAGTCCACCACCCATGGACAGGCACACAGATACGCAGTATTTT. This chain joins TRBV27 and TRBJ2-3; 7 bases map to TRBD1. Germline V CDR1 and CDR2: MNHEY, SMNVEV (reference sequence). The CDR3 spans 17 residues. V shed 5 bases, J shed 2 bases, and the junction held 13 bases outside the gene matches.

The chain has TRBV5-1 and TRBJ1-1; 8 nucleotides match TRBD1. The germline V gene has CDR1 SGHRS and CDR2 YFSETQ. The CDR3 sequence is 16 residues long. V was pared by 2 bases and J by 2 bases, with 8 bases of the junction left unmatched. The CDR3 bases are TGCGCCAGCAGCTTTACGACCGGGACAGGTAACACTGAAGCTTTCTTT. As protein: CASSFTTGTGNTEAFF.

The DNA for the CDR3 is TGTGCCAGCAGCTTCTCTAGGGGGCGTGGGACCGGGGAGCTGTTTTTT. It yields the protein CASSFSRGRGTGELFF. The chain combines TRBV5-6 with TRBJ2-2, with 7 bases identical to TRBD1. Trimming at V came to 2 bases and at J to 5 bases, leaving 9 bases not matched to a gene. The CDR3 spans 16 residues. In germline, CDR1 is SGHDT, CDR2 YYEEEE.

The CDR3 bases are TGTGCCAGCAGCGCAGGCATGGCCGTAGCTAACTATGGCTACACCTTC. Amino acids: CASSAGMAVANYGYTF. The V call is TRBV5-4, the J call TRBJ1-2, with D unresolved. V lost 4 bases to trimming and J lost 0 bases, with 16 bases between them. Germline-derived CDR1 and CDR2 are SGHNT and YYREEE (reference sequence). The CDR3 covers 16 residues.

V and J are TRBV7-3 and TRBJ2-1; D unclear. The V and J ends lost 5 bases and 7 bases respectively, with 12 bases between them. The CDR3 consists of 13 residues. The V gene's germline CDR1 is SGHTA and CDR2 FQGTGA. CDR3 DNA: TGTGCCAGCAGCCCCAGCGCCACGAATGAGCAGTTCTTC. It codes for CASSPSATNEQFF.

This clone showed up just a few times. The rearrangement links TRBV2 to TRBJ1-1; possibly TRBD1 for D (6 bases). Per germline, CDR1 SNHLY and CDR2 FYNNEI. The CDR3 is 15 residues long. Trimming removed 4 bases from V and 6 bases from J, with 18 bases in between. The CDR3, as DNA: TGTGCCAGCAGTGTAAGCGGGACAAGATTCTCTGAAGCTTTCTTT. Translated, it gives CASSVSGTRFSEAFF.

This chain links TRBV2 with TRBJ2-7, with D possibly being TRBD2 (6 bases). The V end lost 3 bases, the J end lost 2 bases, and 8 bases lay between the germline ends. The CDR3 runs 13 residues. Germline V gene sequence: CDR1 SNHLY, CDR2 FYNNEI. The CDR3 reads CASSEGGTYEQYF. For the CDR3, the DNA is TGTGCCAGCAGTGAGGGGGGAACCTACGAGCAGTACTTC.

The chain employs TRBV9 and TRBJ2-4; maybe TRBD2 (6 bases). Looked up from germline, CDR1 is SGDLS and CDR2 is YYNGEE. This CDR3 contains 15 residues. The V gene lost 0 bases and the J gene lost 2 bases, with 9 bases spanning the gap. Here the CDR3 reads CASSVAGGSKNIQYF. DNA for the CDR3: TGTGCCAGCAGCGTAGCCGGGGGATCCAAAAACATTCAGTACTTC.

A few counts support this clone. The V call is TRBV21-1, the J call TRBJ1-2. TRBV21-1 is a recognized pseudogene. The CDR3 is 8 amino acids. DNA for the CDR3: TGTGCCAGGCGGGGCTACACCTTC. Protein sequence: CARRGYTF.

The chain uses TRBV5-1 and TRBJ2-1; 10 bases fit TRBD2. Losses at the gene ends were 4 bases for V and 8 bases for J; bases not matched to a gene: 18. This CDR3 is built from 18 residues. Germline V lookup: CDR1 SGHRS, CDR2 YFSETQ. The CDR3 spells CASSPLRGSGGPGDEQFF. Written as DNA, the CDR3 is TGCGCCAGCAGCCCGCTTAGGGGTAGCGGGGGGCCAGGGGATGAGCAGTTCTTC. The whole variable domain, remainder taken from reference TRBV5-1 and TRBJ2-1, is KAGVTQTPRYLIKTRGQQVTLSCSPISGHRSVSWYQQTPGQGLQFLFEYFSETQRNKGNFPGRFSGRQFSNSRSEMNVSTLELGDSALYLCASSPLRGSGGPGDEQFFGPGTRLTVL.

The chain links TRBV7-9 to TRBJ2-3, with TRBD2 matching over 12 bases. There are 16 residues in the CDR3. Looked up from germline, CDR1 is SEHNR and CDR2 is FQNEAQ (reference sequence). Trimming took 1 base from V and 4 from J; bases not matched to a gene: 3. The CDR3 nucleotides are TGTGCCAGCAGCTTAGGGACTAGCGGGATCTCAGATACGCAGTATTTT. Translation gives CASSLGTSGISDTQYF.

The rearrangement uses TRBV10-3 and TRBJ2-3, with 13 nucleotides matching TRBD2. The CDR3 sequence is 18 residues long. Per germline, CDR1 ENHRY and CDR2 SYGVKD. The V gene end was trimmed by 0 bases and the J gene end by 4 bases; junction bases not matched to a gene: 7. CDR3 DNA: TGTGCCATCAGTGAGTCAATATGGACTAGCGGGGGCTCAGATACGCAGTATTTT. It yields the protein CAISESIWTSGGSDTQYF.

The chain couples TRBV5-4 to TRBJ2-7; D possibly corresponds to TRBD2 (6 bases). Looked up from germline, CDR1 is SGHNT and CDR2 is YYREEE (reference sequence). Trimming removed 2 bases from V and 0 bases from J, with 12 bases in between. CDR3 length: 15 amino acids. The CDR3 sequence is CASSLSGGSSYEQYF. CDR3 nucleotide sequence: TGTGCCAGCAGCTTATCTGGGGGGAGCTCCTACGAGCAGTACTTC.

The chain uses TRBV6-1 and TRBJ1-2; 8 nucleotides line up with TRBD1. CDR3 length equals 12 residues. CDR1 and CDR2 (germline): MNHNS, SASEGT. V lost 5 bases to trimming and J lost 8 bases; unmatched junction nucleotides: 4. The CDR3 loop reads CASSTRTGGYTF. Written as DNA, the CDR3 is TGTGCCAGCAGTACCCGGACAGGGGGCTACACCTTC.

The chain joins TRBV14 to TRBJ1-1; 7 bases agree with TRBD1. Trimming cost V 1 base and J 2 bases; bases outside gene matches: 4. The CDR3 runs to 15 residues. CDR1 and CDR2 (germline): SGHDN, FVKESK. The DNA for the CDR3 is TGTGCCAGCAGCCAAGTCCCAGGGGGTAACACTGAAGCTTTCTTT. Protein sequence: CASSQVPGGNTEAFF.

Comments on this clone: One junction end does not reproduce the germline sequence, and a read error may be involved. This chain uses TRBV5-5 with TRBJ2-5, with 7 bases identical to TRBD1. Matching the DNA end better, TRBJ2-7 makes the J call doubtful. Germline CDR1 reads SGHKS; CDR2 reads YYEKEE (reference sequence). This CDR3 is 14 amino acids long. The CDR3 sequence: CASNLGQNSYEQYF. DNA for the CDR3: TGTGCCAGCAACTTGGGACAGAACTCCTACGAGCAGTACTTC.